One sample yielded the 14 T cell receptor beta chains listed below, sequenced in a study of T cells in tumors after PD-1 blockade. Method: immunoSEQ multiplex PCR; TCRdb's copy keeps in-frame clones and lacks some. This sample has several thousand clones; around 74% occur once, and the top ten carry around 9.3%. The sample here was tumor tissue, taken after anti-PD-1 treatment. These receptors originate from a human donor with basal cell carcinoma.

The chain has TRBV5-4 and TRBJ1-1; no reliable D call. This CDR3 is built from 15 residues. Trimming removed 0 bases from V and 6 bases from J, with 15 bases in between. Germline V lookup: CDR1 SGHNT, CDR2 YYREEE (reference sequence). CDR3 in amino acids: CASSLGAGPEPEAFF. CDR3 nucleotide sequence: TGTGCCAGCAGCTTGGGGGCAGGCCCCGAACCTGAAGCTTTCTTT.

Sample share makes this clone medium-sized. The V call is TRBV19, the J call TRBJ2-1; a possible D gene is TRBD2 (6 bases). The CDR3 loop spans 14 amino acids. CDR1 and CDR2 from the germline V gene are LNHDA and SQIVND (reference sequence). V lost 1 base to trimming and J lost 11 bases, with 15 bases between them. In DNA, the CDR3 is TGTGCCAGTAGTATAGGCGGGGCCCTTACACAGCAGTTCTTC. Translation: CASSIGGALTQQFF.

The chain employs TRBV21-1 and TRBJ1-1. TRBV21-1 constitutes a pseudogene. The CDR3 covers 15 residues. CDR3 region: CASSTSAVPNTEAFF. Here the CDR3 DNA reads TGTGCCAGCAGCACGAGCGCCGTGCCGAACACTGAAGCTTTCTTT.

This rearrangement joins TRBV3-1 (or the pseudogene TRBV3-2) to TRBJ1-1, with D perhaps matching TRBD1 (5 bases). The CDR3 has 15 amino acids. Germline V gene lookup returns CDR1 LGHDT and CDR2 YNNKEL (reference sequence). V lost 1 base and J 5 bases, leaving 14 bases between the germline ends. The CDR3 spells CASSQGAGSWTEAFF. The CDR3 DNA reads TGTGCCAGCAGCCAAGGGGCAGGGAGCTGGACTGAAGCTTTCTTT.

The chain recombines TRBV2 with TRBJ1-1; D not certain. Trimming stripped 3 bases from V and 4 bases from J, with 12 bases between. CDR1 is SNHLY, CDR2 FYNNEI, per germline. The CDR3 contains 14 residues. CDR3 residues: CASSDVSLTTEAFF. In nucleotides, the CDR3 is TGTGCCAGCAGTGACGTCAGCCTCACCACTGAAGCTTTCTTT.

The chain links TRBV6-6 to TRBJ1-2; D possibly corresponds to TRBD1 (5 bases). Per the germline V gene, CDR1 is MNHNY and CDR2 is SVGAGI (reference sequence). V was clipped by 4 bases and J by 4 bases, with 13 bases between them. This CDR3 has 14 residues. The CDR3 region has the DNA TGTGCCAGCAGTTCCACCGGGACGGCCTATGGCTACACCTTC. Translated, it gives CASSSTGTAYGYTF.

This clone was recorded once. The CDR3 here is CASSPRGELKAFF. The CDR3 DNA is TGTGCCAGCAGCCCGAGGGGGGAACTTAAAGCTTTCTTT. The rearrangement joins TRBV28 to TRBJ1-1; D possibly corresponds to TRBD1 (6 bases). V was shortened by 6 bases and J by 9 bases, with 17 bases between the two germline ends. The CDR3 is 13 residues long. Per the germline V gene, CDR1 is MDHEN and CDR2 is SYDVKM.

The chain recombines TRBV18 with TRBJ2-3, with a possible D match to TRBD1 (6 bases). The ends were cut back, 5 bases at V and 0 bases at J, with 18 bases in the middle. Germline CDR1 is KGHSH and CDR2 is LQKENI. The CDR3 spans 17 residues. The CDR3 bases are TGTGCCAGCTCAACCATCGCCGGGACAACTAGCACAGATACGCAGTATTTT. This codes for CASSTIAGTTSTDTQYF. Full variable domain (rest looked up from reference TRBV18 and TRBJ2-3): NAGVMQNPRHLVRRRGQEARLRCSPMKGHSHVYWYRQLPEEGLKFMVYLQKENIIDESGMPKERFSAEFPKEGPSILRIQQVVRGDSAAYFCASSTIAGTTSTDTQYFGPGTRLTVL.

This chain's CDR3 is CASSLSRNFNYGYTF. The CDR3 DNA follows: TGTGCCAGCAGTTTATCCAGGAATTTTAACTATGGCTACACCTTC. The V call is TRBV6-2 or TRBV6-3, the J call TRBJ1-2, with unresolved D. CDR3 size: 15 residues. The V gene's germline CDR1 is MNHEY and CDR2 SVGEGT. V lost 4 bases and J lost 1, with 13 bases in between.

The chain carries TRBV5-5 and TRBJ2-2; D is perhaps TRBD1 or TRBD2 (5 bases each). Trimming shortened V by 1 base and J by 1 base, and 11 bases separated the two germline ends. Germline V lookup: CDR1 SGHKS, CDR2 YYEKEE (reference sequence). The CDR3 covers 16 residues. The CDR3 DNA reads as TGTGCCAGCAGCTTGTTGGCAGGGAGGAACACCGGGGAGCTGTTTTTT. Its translation is CASSLLAGRNTGELFF.

This clone occurred a few times. One end of the junction is discordant with germline, which a read error may explain. V and J are TRBV6-1 and TRBJ1-5; D perhaps matches TRBD1 (5 bases). The germline gives CDR1 MNHNS, CDR2 SASEGT. This CDR3 spans 14 amino acids. In nucleotides, the CDR3 is TGTGCCAGCACTGAACTGGGGCGAGGTCAGCCCCAGCATTTT. Protein sequence: CASTELGRGQPQHF.

DNA of the CDR3: TGTGCCAGCAGTGAGCTGACAAACACTGAAGCTTTCTTT. Translation gives CASSELTNTEAFF. V usage is TRBV6-1 and J usage is TRBJ1-1, with D uncertain. V was trimmed by 3 bases and J by 2 bases, leaving 7 bases between them. Germline CDR1 is MNHNS and CDR2 is SASEGT. The length of the CDR3 is 13 residues.

Remarks on this clone: The germline gene is not matched at one end of the junction; a read error may be the cause. CDR3 coding DNA: TGTGCCAGCTGTGATGGGGGGGCGGGGGAGGGGAGCTCCTACAATGAGCAGTTCTTC. Residues: CASCDGGAGEGSSYNEQFF. The chain combines TRBV2 with TRBJ2-1; tentative D call: TRBD2 (7 bases). The germline V gene encodes CDR1 SNHLY and CDR2 FYNNEI. The CDR3 length is 19 residues.

The chain has TRBV19 and TRBJ1-3; 8 bases map to TRBD1. In germline, CDR1 is LNHDA, CDR2 SQIVND (reference sequence). The CDR3 sequence is 15 residues long. The ends lost 5 bases at V and 3 bases at J; junction bases unmatched: 6. The CDR3 DNA follows: TGTGCCAGTAGTCTACAGGGGGTCGGTGGAAACACCATATATTTT. As protein: CASSLQGVGGNTIYF. The full variable domain, rest sourced from reference TRBV19 and TRBJ1-3, is DGGITQSPKYLFRKEGQNVTLSCEQNLNHDAMYWYRQDPGQGLRLIYYSQIVNDFQKGDIAEGYSVSREKKESFPLTVTSAQKNPTAFYLCASSLQGVGGNTIYFGEGSWLTVV.